The entry below gives a single TCR beta chain sequence along with its context. This clonotype has ten or more counts. Its target antigen remains unknown. No much larger clonotype is one base removed from it; base qualities were not supplied. Hyperthyroidism patients were newly diagnosed, had a disease duration of under 2 months, and were aged 18 to 65 years. Any patient with an uncontrolled infection, another autoimmune disease, pregnancy or lactation was excluded. Diagnoses were based on clinical symptoms, serum thyroxine and TRAb, thyroid ultrasound and orbital computed tomography. Blood from progressor patients was drawn when they were first diagnosed with hyperthyroidism, before any ophthalmopathy symptoms appeared. Ficoll-Paque density gradient centrifugation was used to isolate PBMCs from approximately 11 ml of fresh peripheral blood. Patients classed as progressors first received a Graves' hyperthyroidism diagnosis and then went on to develop ophthalmopathy during follow-up. Total RNA was extracted using Trizol reagent, and RNA quality was assessed on an Agilent 2100 Bioanalyzer.

The source of the sample is a study of T cells in Graves' hyperthyroidism and ophthalmopathy (dated 2019 in TCRdb). Some background on the complete study: Peripheral blood was sampled at the time of initial diagnosis, prior to any treatment. A discovery cohort of about 100 patients, roughly 45 with Graves' ophthalmopathy and 55 to 65 with stable Graves' hyperthyroidism, was used to find distinguishing TCR V-J signatures. An independent validation cohort of about 19 hyperthyroidism patients and 17 patients who later progressed to ophthalmopathy tested prospective prediction of ophthalmopathy. The 100 or so discovery patients were divided at random into training and test sets in a 7:3 ratio. In roughly six Graves' hyperthyroidism patients, the study also compared T-cell repertoires from thyroid tissue with T-cell repertoires from blood. Once sampling was done, hyperthyroidism patients were given methimazole at a starting dose of 30 mg daily, whereas ophthalmopathy patients were given high-dose intravenous methylprednisolone. The paper describes TCR Vbeta CDR3 sequencing of 120 to 150 peripheral blood samples, made up of approximately 40 ophthalmopathy patients, approximately 76 hyperthyroidism patients and 17 progressor patients.

CDR1 and CDR2 were assigned from the germline V gene (reference sequence) as LNHDA and SQIVND. The CDR3 runs 16 residues from the cysteine to the phenylalanine. The only DNA kept is the CDR3, 48 bases in frame from the first base. V is shortened by 5 bases, J by 0 bases, and the region joining them spans 14 bases. The TCR beta CDR3 regions were amplified from the RNA transcripts. The first round of RT-PCR for the TCR CDR3 was performed with the HTBI primer set and the Qiagen OneStep RT-PCR kit. Libraries were constructed in a second round of multiplex PCR, after which size selection and purification were carried out. Sequencing of the libraries was done on an Illumina HiSeq2000 using paired-end 100 bp reads. The paper's processing steps were these. SOAPnuke was used to process the raw data, with reads discarded if the reads contained adapters or uncalled bases, had a mean Phred below 15, or lacked an exact constant-primer or identifier match. High-quality paired reads were merged with COPE v1.2.5, and unique nucleotide sequences were defined as clonotypes. MiTCR v1.1 was used to align clonotypes to the IMGT TRBV, TRBD and TRBJ reference segments. The analysis was restricted to V-J combinations with a frequency above 0.0001, which together covered around 99% of the repertoires. The TCS score was defined as F50 (clonal expansion) divided by E x V (chaos), with BLOSUM62-based TCRdist calculated between CDR3 peptides within each V-J. Welch's t-statistics and random forest reduced approximately 520 V-J features to about 13, which were used in a naive Bayes classifier (R e1071). TCRdb cleaned the public reads at Q25 with fastp, built clones with MiXCR and kept in-frame beta chains. Under each unique CDR3 protein, matching rows form one entry showing the most common genes and DNA. These V and J calls originate from TCRdb's pipeline instead of the authors' own analysis. The sample table lists fewer than 300,000 distinct CDR3 sequences, 20% to 30% of them with a count of one. In total, the top ten clones hold around 28% of the sample.

Summary of the overall study and its limitations: Sample size was not statistically predetermined, and blinding of investigators to group allocation was not performed. In validation, the model predicted progression to ophthalmopathy with around 71% sensitivity and approximately 78% specificity, a median of around 6.6 months before onset. A 13 V-J signature model separated ophthalmopathy from stable hyperthyroidism, with about 90% sensitivity and around 84% specificity in cross-validation and 80%/75% in testing. Most expanded thyroid clonotypes (frequency above 0.001) were also detected in blood, a finding suggesting that blood repertoires may reflect thyroid immune responses.

This receptor chain uses TRBV19 and TRBJ2-4, with no confident D gene call. The sequencing input was blood. The TCR was taken from a middle-aged man with Graves' hyperthyroidism that later progressed to Graves' ophthalmopathy. The CDR3 region: CASSLFTRIAKNIQYF. The DNA sequence is given as TGTGCCAGTAGTTTATTCACACGAATAGCCAAAAACATTCAGTACTTC.